Listed below are T cell receptor beta chains from one sample, sequenced in a study of read filtering for tumor transcriptome and immune sequencing. TCRdb ran MiXCR on the reads and lists one entry per CDR3 protein. The data contain about 63,000 distinct CDR3 sequences, 11% to 15% of them singletons. The sample consisted of a population of CD138-negative cells sorted from bone marrow. These receptors all stem from a donor aged 40 or over with multiple myeloma. Each CDR3 is given with its conserved first and last residue. The D gene is left open where the match is weak. Size tells how often a clone was seen (once, few, many) or the class of an expanded clone, and some rows leave it out.

v_gene,j_gene,d_gene,abundance,CDR3aa,CDR3nt
TRBV4-1,TRBJ2-2,.,many,CASSQGATRNTGELFF,TGCGCCAGCAGCCAAGGGGCTACACGGAACACCGGGGAGCTGTTTTTT
TRBV6-2/TRBV6-3,TRBJ2-1,TRBD2,.,CASSYSRGLAGPYNEQFF,TGTGCCAGCAGTTACTCGAGAGGGCTAGCGGGACCCTACAATGAGCAGTTCTTC
TRBV29-1,TRBJ2-7,.,once,CSIGNGNEQYF,TGCAGCATCGGGAACGGTAACGAGCAGTACTTC
TRBV29-1,TRBJ1-1,.,many,CSVEGPKTEAFF,TGCAGCGTTGAAGGCCCGAAGACTGAAGCTTTCTTT
TRBV7-3,TRBJ2-3,.,.,CASSRDFSDTQYF,TGTGCCAGCAGCCGGGACTTCTCAGATACGCAGTATTTT
TRBV5-1,TRBJ1-1,.,many,CASSLAGLGDGNTEAFF,TGCGCCAGCAGCTTGGCAGGTTTGGGTGACGGGAACACTGAAGCTTTCTTT
TRBV4-1,TRBJ2-3,TRBD2,many,CASSPSGLAGVPHTDTQYF,TGCGCCAGCAGCCCATCGGGACTAGCGGGAGTCCCTCACACAGATACGCAGTATTTT
TRBV6-2/TRBV6-3,TRBJ2-1,TRBD2,many,CASSYAGSGKVAFF,TGTGCCAGCAGTTACGCCGGTAGCGGGAAGGTGGCGTTCTTC
TRBV12-3/TRBV12-4,TRBJ2-2,.,many,CASSPRNRGLVREGSAGELFF,TGTGCCAGCAGTCCGCGAAACAGGGGGCTCGTGCGGGAGGGCTCGGCCGGGGAGCTGTTTTTT
TRBV12-3/TRBV12-4,TRBJ2-3,TRBD2,many,CASSTTSGYSDTQYF,TGTGCCAGCAGCACGACTAGCGGGTATTCAGATACGCAGTATTTT
TRBV20-1,TRBJ1-5,TRBD1,many,CSAKFVWSTGEYQPQHF,TGCAGTGCTAAGTTTGTGTGGTCTACAGGGGAGTATCAGCCCCAGCATTTT
TRBV29-1,TRBJ2-5,.,many,CSAKDLQETQYF,TGCAGCGCCAAAGACCTCCAAGAGACCCAGTACTTC
TRBV28,TRBJ2-3,TRBD1,many,CASRTGISTDTQYF,TGTGCCAGCAGGACAGGGATAAGCACAGATACGCAGTATTTT
TRBV11-2,TRBJ2-5,TRBD2,many,CASSLGAGVSETQYF,TGTGCCAGCAGCTTAGGAGCGGGAGTGTCAGAGACCCAGTACTTC
TRBV11-2,TRBJ2-6,.,.,CASTPKRAGANVLTF,TGTGCCAGCACTCCAAAAAGGGCTGGGGCCAACGTCCTGACTTTC
TRBV7-9,TRBJ2-1,TRBD2,.,CASILLAGGDSEQFF,TGTGCCAGCATCCTACTAGCGGGAGGGGACAGTGAGCAGTTCTTC
TRBV7-6,TRBJ1-1,.,few,CASSLGPKNTEAFF,TGTGCCAGCAGCTTGGGGCCCAAAAACACTGAAGCTTTCTTT